This passage covers 30 T cell receptor beta chains from one sample sequenced in a study of control samples from healthy donors and cancer patients. Profiled with immunoSEQ multiplex PCR; TCRdb holds only in-frame clones, not every one. The sample records approximately 130,000 clones, approximately 89% being singletons. What was sequenced was blood. The source of these receptors is a man aged 55 to 70 in good health.

This chain joins TRBV29-1 and TRBJ1-1, with 8 bases identical to TRBD1. The CDR3 loop spans 12 amino acids. The germline V gene has CDR1 SQVTM and CDR2 ANQGSEA. V lost 6 bases, J lost 11 bases, and 11 bases stayed unmatched. The CDR3 region is CSVEYPGGAAFF. In DNA form, the CDR3 reads TGCAGCGTAGAATATCCAGGGGGCGCGGCTTTCTTT.

V is TRBV3-1 (or the pseudogene TRBV3-2) and J is TRBJ1-3, with D maybe TRBD1 (6 bases). V lost 2 bases, J lost 4 bases, and 15 bases lay in between. The germline gives CDR1 LGHDT, CDR2 YNNKEL (reference sequence). This CDR3 has 16 amino acids. DNA for the CDR3: TGTGCCAGCAGCCAAACCGGGACAATCGCCGGAAACACCATATATTTT. Protein: CASSQTGTIAGNTIYF.

V and J are TRBV4-3 and TRBJ1-1; D is ambiguous. The CDR3 loop spans 15 amino acids. In germline, CDR1 is LGHNA, CDR2 YSLEER. Trimming removed 0 bases from V and 5 bases from J, with 13 bases in between. The DNA of the CDR3 is TGCGCCAGCAGCCAAGATCTTCGCTTAGCGACTGAAGCTTTCTTT. Amino acids: CASSQDLRLATEAFF.

This chain joins TRBV7-8 and TRBJ1-5, with D maybe TRBD1 (5 bases). The CDR3 extends over 15 amino acids. V lost 0 bases to trimming and J lost 2 bases, with 8 bases between them. Germline V lookup: CDR1 SGHVS, CDR2 FQNEAQ. CDR3 nucleotides: TGTGCCAGCAGCTTAGCAGGGACGGGCAATCAGCCCCAGCATTTT. Translated: CASSLAGTGNQPQHF.

This clone has a handful of counts. The rearrangement uses TRBV13 and TRBJ2-3; 10 bases are a match to TRBD2. V gave up 3 bases and J gave up 6 bases; unmatched junction bases: 3. CDR1 is PRHDT and CDR2 is FYEKMQ in the germline V gene (reference sequence). The CDR3 is 14 residues long. The CDR3 nucleotides read TGTGCCAGCAGCTTGACTAGCGGGTCCGATACGCAGTATTTT. The encoded protein is CASSLTSGSDTQYF.

The chain joins TRBV28 to TRBJ1-2; D is uncertain. This CDR3 contains 11 residues. Germline V gene sequence: CDR1 MDHEN, CDR2 SYDVKM. The germline V and J ends were trimmed by 7 bases and 4 bases, with 7 bases remaining between them. The CDR3 sequence: CASIGSYGYTF. The CDR3, as DNA: TGTGCCAGCATTGGGTCCTATGGCTACACCTTC.

This chain links TRBV15 with TRBJ2-4; the D gene is possibly TRBD2 (5 bases). Germline V gene data show CDR1 as LNHNV and CDR2 as YYDKDF (reference sequence). The CDR3 contains 17 residues. The V end was cut by 1 base, the J end by 5 bases, with 18 bases between. CDR3 DNA: TGTGCCACCAGCAGAGGGGGAGAAACAAGGAAGCAAAACATTCAGTACTTC. Residues: CATSRGGETRKQNIQYF.

V gene TRBV18 combines with J gene TRBJ1-6; 12 bases are shared with TRBD1. The CDR3 extends over 16 amino acids. Germline lookup yields CDR1 KGHSH and CDR2 LQKENI. V shed 2 bases and J 7 bases; nucleotides not matched to a gene: 3. CDR3 sequence (DNA): TGTGCCAGCTCACCAGGGACAGGGGGCAGGAATTCACCCCTCCACTTT. Translating it yields CASSPGTGGRNSPLHF.

The chain employs TRBV29-1 and TRBJ1-2, with D tentatively TRBD1 (5 bases). CDR3 size: 13 residues. Germline V lookup: CDR1 SQVTM, CDR2 ANQGSEA. Trimming removed 4 bases at V and 3 bases at J, with 12 bases between. The CDR3 spells CSVGGRLDYGYTF. The CDR3 DNA follows: TGCAGCGTTGGGGGCAGGCTCGACTATGGCTACACCTTC.

This rearrangement joins TRBV29-1 to TRBJ1-1; TRBD1 is a possible D gene (6 bases). The CDR3 loop spans 12 amino acids. The V end lost 6 bases, the J end lost 6 bases, and 14 bases lay between the germline ends. CDR1 and CDR2 (germline): SQVTM, ANQGSEA. The CDR3 here is CSVLTGWAEAFF. The CDR3 DNA reads as TGCAGCGTCCTGACAGGATGGGCTGAAGCTTTCTTT.

The chain joins TRBV5-1 to TRBJ2-3; 9 bases are a match to TRBD2. The CDR3 has 16 residues. V shed 0 bases and J 5 bases; nucleotides not matched to a gene: 7. From germline, CDR1 is SGHRS and CDR2 YFSETQ. CDR3 protein: CASSLAGGGAGDTQYF. Written as DNA, the CDR3 is TGCGCCAGCAGCTTGGCTGGCGGGGGGGCCGGAGATACGCAGTATTTT.

The rearrangement joins TRBV5-1 to TRBJ1-4; D possibly corresponds to TRBD1 (5 bases). Germline CDR1 and CDR2: SGHRS and YFSETQ. V dropped 3 bases and J dropped 1 base, with 19 bases sitting between them. CDR3 length equals 18 residues. The CDR3 sequence: CASSWTGTPLGTNEKLFF. The CDR3 DNA follows: TGCGCCAGCAGCTGGACCGGGACGCCACTGGGAACTAATGAAAAACTGTTTTTT.

The rearrangement uses TRBV20-1 and TRBJ2-7, with D unresolved. CDR3 length equals 12 residues. The V and J ends lost 3 bases and 1 base respectively, with 7 bases between them. Germline V CDR1 and CDR2: DFQATT, SNEGSKA (reference sequence). The CDR3 DNA reads TGCAGTGCTAGTTTGGGTTCCTACGAGCAGTACTTC. This translates into CSASLGSYEQYF.

The V call is TRBV6-5, the J call TRBJ1-2; TRBD1 matches at 7 bases. CDR3 length equals 15 residues. The J segment lost 2 bases and the V segment lost 7 bases, leaving 10 bases of the junction unmatched. Germline lookup yields CDR1 MNHEY and CDR2 SVGAGI. As DNA, the CDR3 is TGTGCCAGCACCGAGGGACAGCTCCTCAACTATGGCTACACCTTC. This encodes CASTEGQLLNYGYTF.

The gene calls are TRBV7-2 and TRBJ2-3; D gene ambiguous. Germline V gives CDR1 SGHTA, CDR2 FQGNSA. Trimming left V 1 base short and J 4 bases short, with 12 bases between. The CDR3 is 15 residues long. CDR3 nucleotide sequence: TGTGCCAGCAGCTTAGGGTATTTAGGACCAGATACGCAGTATTTT. It yields the protein CASSLGYLGPDTQYF.

This clone was found once. Because the CDR3 is missing its conserved closing phenylalanine or tryptophan, this is likely a read error. Because the CDR3's place on the DNA is in doubt, the DNA is left out and the CDR3 is given as listed by TCRdb. The CDR3: CASSVGRPS. V is TRBV7-6 and J is TRBJ1-4; the D call in the table, TRBD1, was not verified against the DNA. Per germline, CDR1 SGHVS and CDR2 FNYEAQ. Including both end residues, the CDR3 is 9 amino acids long.

V and J are TRBV6-2 or TRBV6-3 and TRBJ1-2; D gene ambiguous. With 0 bases removed from V and 8 bases from J, the gap between germline ends came to 10 bases. CDR1 and CDR2 (germline): MNHEY, SVGEGT. This CDR3 comprises 13 residues. The CDR3 sequence: CASSYSGGGGYTF. The CDR3 DNA sequence: TGTGCCAGCAGTTACTCGGGAGGTGGGGGCTACACCTTC.

The V and J genes are TRBV7-8 and TRBJ2-7; possible D gene TRBD1, 6 bases. V was shortened by 4 bases and J by 1 base, with 14 bases between the two germline ends. Germline V CDR1 and CDR2: SGHVS, FQNEAQ. The CDR3 is 15 residues long. The CDR3 DNA sequence: TGTGCCAGCAGCTCCCAGGACAGAACATCCTACGAGCAGTACTTC. This sequence encodes CASSSQDRTSYEQYF. The full variable domain, completed using reference TRBV7-8 and TRBJ2-7, is GAGVSQSPRYKVAKRGQDVALRCDPISGHVSLFWYQQALGQGPEFLTYFQNEAQLDKSGLPSDRFFAERPEGSVSTLKIQRTQQEDSAVYLCASSSQDRTSYEQYFGPGTRLTVT.

The chain employs TRBV5-1 and TRBJ2-2; TRBD1 or TRBD2 may be the D gene (5 bases each). The CDR3 covers 14 residues. CDR1 SGHRS and CDR2 YFSETQ come from the germline V gene. V gave up 7 bases and J gave up 9 bases, with 19 bases separating them. DNA of the CDR3: TGCGCCAGCCGGCTACAGGCTGGGAGCCGGGAGCTGTTTTTT. Translated: CASRLQAGSRELFF.

The rearrangement joins TRBV7-2 to TRBJ2-3; 10 positions match TRBD1. CDR1 and CDR2 from the germline V gene are SGHTA and FQGNSA. The J segment lost 4 bases and the V segment lost 8 bases, leaving 6 bases of the junction unmatched. There are 14 residues in the CDR3. The CDR3 is CASCRDRGPDTQYF. The CDR3 DNA reads as TGTGCCAGCTGCCGGGACAGGGGTCCAGATACGCAGTATTTT.

The chain employs TRBV18 and TRBJ2-7; tentative D call: TRBD1 (6 bases). This CDR3 has 13 residues. Germline V CDR1 and CDR2: KGHSH, LQKENI. Trimming left V 6 bases short and J 0 bases short, with 9 bases between. Here the CDR3 DNA reads TGTGCCAGCTCCCCGGACAGCTCCTACGAGCAGTACTTC. Protein product: CASSPDSSYEQYF.

This chain links TRBV11-2 with TRBJ1-1; D not resolved. The CDR3 is 12 residues long. Trimming removed 6 bases at V and 5 bases at J, with 10 bases between. CDR1 and CDR2 (germline): SGHAT, FQNNGV. CDR3 DNA sequence: TGTGCCAGCAGTCCTGGATGGACTGAAGCTTTCTTT. Its translation is CASSPGWTEAFF.

The table lists this clone with a count of one. The rearrangement joins TRBV5-1 to TRBJ1-1; 7 nucleotides match TRBD1. Germline values: CDR1 SGHRS, CDR2 YFSETQ. The ends lost 4 bases at V and 4 bases at J; junction bases unmatched: 10. The CDR3 is 15 amino acids. The CDR3 region is CASSPYQGGSTEAFF. The CDR3 nucleotides are TGCGCCAGCAGCCCCTACCAGGGGGGGAGCACTGAAGCTTTCTTT. Complete variable domain (other parts from reference TRBV5-1 and TRBJ1-1): KAGVTQTPRYLIKTRGQQVTLSCSPISGHRSVSWYQQTPGQGLQFLFEYFSETQRNKGNFPGRFSGRQFSNSRSEMNVSTLELGDSALYLCASSPYQGGSTEAFFGQGTRLTVV.

This clone was seen once. The rearrangement joins TRBV29-1 to TRBJ1-1, with D hard to call. Germline values: CDR1 SQVTM, CDR2 ANQGSEA. This CDR3 has 13 residues. The V gene lost 5 bases and the J gene lost 1 base, with 11 bases spanning the gap. CDR3 residues: CSVLPAGNTEAFF. The DNA of the CDR3 is TGCAGCGTTCTGCCCGCGGGGAACACTGAAGCTTTCTTT. The variable domain in full, with the rest retrieved from reference TRBV29-1 and TRBJ1-1, is SAVISQKPSRDICQRGTSLTIQCQVDSQVTMMFWYRQQPGQSLTLIATANQGSEATYESGFVIDKFPISRPNLTFSTLTVSNMSPEDSSIYLCSVLPAGNTEAFFGQGTRLTVV.

This clone was recorded once. This chain links TRBV6-1 with TRBJ1-6; a possible D gene is TRBD1 (5 bases). This CDR3 has 16 amino acids. The V gene's germline CDR1 is MNHNS and CDR2 SASEGT. V shed 6 bases and J shed 7 bases, with 19 bases lying between them. The CDR3 region is CASREHGEGLNSPLHF. The DNA of the CDR3 is TGTGCCAGCAGGGAACACGGCGAGGGGCTAAATTCACCCCTCCACTTT.

The chain carries TRBV12-3 or TRBV12-4 and TRBJ2-3; D may be TRBD1 or TRBD2 (5 bases each). Between the trimmed V and J ends, which lost 5 bases and 8 bases, there was a span of 8 bases. The CDR3 is 11 amino acids. CDR3 sequence reads: CASSRGVTQYF. The DNA for the CDR3 is TGTGCCAGCAGTCGAGGGGTTACGCAGTATTTT.

This chain joins TRBV27 and TRBJ2-2, with TRBD2 matching over 15 bases. Germline V gene lookup returns CDR1 MNHEY and CDR2 SMNVEV (reference sequence). With 5 bases clipped from V and 8 bases from J, the junction kept 12 bases outside the gene matches. The CDR3 length is 18 residues. The chain's CDR3 is CASSRPPGLAGGSGELFF. The CDR3 DNA sequence: TGTGCCAGCAGTCGACCTCCGGGACTAGCGGGAGGTTCGGGGGAGCTGTTTTTT.

V and J are TRBV23-1 and TRBJ2-7, with D perhaps given as TRBD1 or TRBD2 (5 bases each). Being an ORF, TRBV23-1 has a function that is uncertain. The CDR3 sequence is 13 residues long. The V end was cut by 7 bases, the J end by 3 bases, with 13 bases between. The CDR3 bases are TGCGCCAGCAACCACCGTGGGGGCTACGAGCAGTACTTC. This encodes CASNHRGGYEQYF.

V is TRBV10-2 and J is TRBJ1-1; TRBD1 might be the D (6 bases). V was pared by 4 bases and J by 1 base, with 13 bases between. The CDR3 covers 15 residues. Per germline, CDR1 WSHSY and CDR2 SAAADI. CDR3 region: CASSAGVSGNTEAFF. In DNA, the CDR3 is TGCGCCAGCAGTGCAGGGGTTTCTGGGAACACTGAAGCTTTCTTT.

The rearrangement uses TRBV7-2 and TRBJ1-5; TRBD1 might be the D (5 bases). Germline V gives CDR1 SGHTA, CDR2 FQGNSA. Deletions cut 2 bases from V and 6 bases from J, with 11 bases between. The CDR3 length is 14 residues. CDR3 coding DNA: TGTGCCAGCAGCTTAAATAGGGGTACTCAGCCCCAGCATTTT. Its translation: CASSLNRGTQPQHF.